These T cell receptor beta chains were read from a single sample in a study of metastatic and nonmetastatic thyroid tumors. TCRdb redid the clone calls on the PCR reads using MiXCR. The sample has around 10,000 clones; 25% to 35% are singletons. Material: tumor tissue. Receptor source: a male donor with papillary thyroid cancer or a benign thyroid nodule (not recorded which). Some clones in this sample may be carry-over from other donors' samples. CDR3s include the opening cysteine and the closing phenylalanine or tryptophan. A D gene is named only where the DNA matches it firmly. Where a row states a size, it is once, few, many or the class of an expanded clone; other rows omit it.

DNA: TGTGCCAGCAGGGGGACCACTGGGGCCAACGTCCTGACTTTC
CDR3: CASRGTTGANVLTF
J: TRBJ2-6
V: TRBV28
length: 14
D: .
size: medium-sized

DNA: TGTGCCAGTAGTAGGGGGGCTAGAGGACGCACAGATACGCAGTATTTT
CDR3: CASSRGARGRTDTQYF
J: TRBJ2-3
V: TRBV6-1
length: 16
D: .
size: few

DNA: TGTGCCTGGCTACCCGGTATTAGCGGCACAGATACGCAGTATTTT
CDR3: CAWLPGISGTDTQYF
J: TRBJ2-3
V: TRBV30
length: 15
D: .
size: .

DNA: TGTGCCAGCAGCCCCGACAGGGACTATGGCTACACCTTC
CDR3: CASSPDRDYGYTF
J: TRBJ1-2
V: TRBV11-3
length: 13
D: TRBD1
size: .

DNA: TGTGCCAGCAGTTATCAGGGCCCTGAATATGGCTACACCTTC
CDR3: CASSYQGPEYGYTF
J: TRBJ1-2
V: TRBV27
length: 14
D: .
size: medium-sized

DNA: TGCAGTGCCTACGACAGGGGGCGGTTCACTGAAGCTTTCTTT
CDR3: CSAYDRGRFTEAFF
J: TRBJ1-1
V: TRBV20-1
length: 14
D: TRBD1
size: .

DNA: TGTGCCAGCACCCAGGGTGGGGCTAGCACAGATACGCAGTATTTT
CDR3: CASTQGGASTDTQYF
J: TRBJ2-3
V: TRBV11-1
length: 15
D: .
size: few

DNA: TGTGCCAGCAGCGAAGGATACTACGAGCAGTACTTC
CDR3: CASSEGYYEQYF
J: TRBJ2-7
V: TRBV7-2
length: 12
D: .
size: .

DNA: TGTGCCAGCAGTTTGACTAGCGGGAGCCACGAGCAGTACTTC
CDR3: CASSLTSGSHEQYF
J: TRBJ2-7
V: TRBV27
length: 14
D: TRBD2
size: .

DNA: TGTGCTAGTGGTTTGTCCGCGACTAGCGGGAGGATGGTAGATACGCAGTATTTT
CDR3: CASGLSATSGRMVDTQYF
J: TRBJ2-3
V: TRBV12-5
length: 18
D: TRBD2
size: medium-sized

DNA: TGTGCCAGCAGTTTAGCCAGTACCAATCAGCCCCAGCATTTT
CDR3: CASSLASTNQPQHF
J: TRBJ1-5
V: TRBV12-3/TRBV12-4
length: 14
D: .
size: .

DNA: TGTGCCAGCAGCTTAGGCCAGGGAGCCTTCTTT
CDR3: CASSLGQGAFF
J: TRBJ1-1
V: TRBV13
length: 11
D: .
size: .

DNA: TGTGCCAGCAGCCGCGTCGGGGGTGGAAACACCATATATTTT
CDR3: CASSRVGGGNTIYF
J: TRBJ1-3
V: TRBV7-8
length: 14
D: .
size: .

DNA: TGTGCCAGCAGCCAAGGTAGAGGGGGCTCTACTGAAGCTTTCTTT
CDR3: CASSQGRGGSTEAFF
J: TRBJ1-1
V: TRBV3-1
length: 15
D: TRBD1
size: many

DNA: TGTGCCACCAGCCACTCTCCTAGCGGGAGGGCCATGTGGTACAATGAGCAGTTCTTC
CDR3: CATSHSPSGRAMWYNEQFF
J: TRBJ2-1
V: TRBV15
length: 19
D: TRBD2
size: many

DNA: TGTGCCAGCAGCGTAGACCCCCCATCGGAGGGGCAAGAGACCCAGTACTTC
CDR3: CASSVDPPSEGQETQYF
J: TRBJ2-5
V: TRBV9
length: 17
D: .
size: large

DNA: TGTGCCAGCAGCCCGACAGGGGGCGGCCCCCCGACTGAGCAGTTCTTC
CDR3: CASSPTGGGPPTEQFF
J: TRBJ2-1
V: TRBV11-1
length: 16
D: TRBD1
size: .

DNA: TGTGCCAGCTGCCGGGACTGGAGCTTTGATGAGCAGTACTTC
CDR3: CASCRDWSFDEQYF
J: TRBJ2-7
V: TRBV2
length: 14
D: .
size: .

DNA: TGTGCCAGCAGTTCCCCGGGACAGGGGACAGATACGCAGTATTTT
CDR3: CASSSPGQGTDTQYF
J: TRBJ2-3
V: TRBV28
length: 15
D: TRBD1
size: few

DNA: TGTGCCACCAGTGAATCAGGGGGCAATCAGCCCCAGCATTTT
CDR3: CATSESGGNQPQHF
J: TRBJ1-5
V: TRBV24-1
length: 14
D: .
size: .

DNA: TGTGCCAGCAGCTGGACTAGCTACACCGGGGAGCTGTTTTTT
CDR3: CASSWTSYTGELFF
J: TRBJ2-2
V: TRBV11-2
length: 14
D: TRBD2
size: .

DNA: TGTGCCAGCAGCGGTACAGGGGGACAGCCCCAGCATTTT
CDR3: CASSGTGGQPQHF
J: TRBJ1-5
V: TRBV6-1
length: 13
D: TRBD1
size: medium-sized

DNA: TGTGCCAGCAGTGTAACTGATCTCTACGAGCAGTACTTC
CDR3: CASSVTDLYEQYF
J: TRBJ2-7
V: TRBV6-1
length: 13
D: .
size: .

DNA: TGTGCCAGCAGTACTTGGACAGGTCCCAACTATGGCTACACCTTC
CDR3: CASSTWTGPNYGYTF
J: TRBJ1-2
V: TRBV28
length: 15
D: TRBD1
size: few

DNA: TGTGCCAGCAGCCCCCGACCCTACGAGCAGTACTTC
CDR3: CASSPRPYEQYF
J: TRBJ2-7
V: TRBV14
length: 12
D: .
size: few

DNA: TGCGCCAGCAGCTTGGCCGAAGACAGTGGCTACACCTTC
CDR3: CASSLAEDSGYTF
J: TRBJ1-2
V: TRBV5-1
length: 13
D: .
size: medium-sized

DNA: TGTGCCAGCAGTTTGGGACACGACTTTAGCAATCAGCCCCAGCATTTT
CDR3: CASSLGHDFSNQPQHF
J: TRBJ1-5
V: TRBV6-1
length: 16
D: .
size: medium-sized

DNA: TGTGCCAGCAGTGAGACGACAGGGGGCGCAGATACGCAGTATTTT
CDR3: CASSETTGGADTQYF
J: TRBJ2-3
V: TRBV6-4
length: 15
D: TRBD1
size: few

DNA: TGTGCCAGCAGCTTAGCCATGGACTCCAAACCACATTTC
CDR3: CASSLAMDSKPHF
J: TRBJ2-1
V: TRBV7-2
length: 13
D: .
size: .

DNA: TGTGCCAGCAGCTTTTCTCTAGGGTGGAGTGAGCAGTTCTTC
CDR3: CASSFSLGWSEQFF
J: TRBJ2-1
V: TRBV11-2
length: 14
D: .
size: .

DNA: TGTGCCAGAAAGAGCGGGAGGGCCGCGGACGGGGAGCTGTTTTTT
CDR3: CARKSGRAADGELFF
J: TRBJ2-2
V: TRBV6-2/TRBV6-3
length: 15
D: TRBD2
size: .

DNA: TGTGCCAGCAGTCAGATAGCGGTCCCGCTCGAGCAGTACTTC
CDR3: CASSQIAVPLEQYF
J: TRBJ2-7
V: TRBV6-1
length: 14
D: .
size: medium-sized

DNA: TGTGCCAGCAGTTCCTCCGGGACAGGGGAAGGCTACACCTTC
CDR3: CASSSSGTGEGYTF
J: TRBJ1-2
V: TRBV6-5
length: 14
D: TRBD1
size: few

DNA: TGCAGTGCTAGGGATCTAGCGGTACACCTGTATTTT
CDR3: CSARDLAVHLYF
J: TRBJ2-3
V: TRBV20-1
length: 12
D: TRBD2
size: many